The 17 T cell receptor beta chains in this list originate from one sample, sequenced in a study of read filtering for tumor transcriptome and immune sequencing. The library was built from roughly 400 ng RNA with molecular barcoded adaptors for alpha/delta and beta/gamma chains. TCRdb fed the reads into MiXCR, producing one record per CDR3 protein. The sample lists 50,000 to 65,000 distinct CDR3 sequences, roughly 19% seen once, with roughly a tenth in the top ten. Material: a population of CD138-negative cells sorted from bone marrow. These receptors were taken from a donor over 35 with multiple myeloma.

This clonotype was counted at least ten times. The chain employs TRBV20-1 and TRBJ1-6; 10 nucleotides align to TRBD1. J gave up 10 bases and V 6 bases, and 9 bases lay outside the gene matches. Per the germline V gene, CDR1 is DFQATT and CDR2 is SNEGSKA (reference sequence). The CDR3 is made up of 14 amino acids. The DNA for the CDR3 is TGCAGTGCCTGGGCCGGGACAGGGGTATCACCCCTCCACTTT. The encoded protein is CSAWAGTGVSPLHF.

This clonotype occurred many times. DNA of the CDR3: TGCAGTGCTAGAGATCTCAGGGACGTATATGATACGCAGTATTTT. Translated: CSARDLRDVYDTQYF. The genes are TRBV20-1 and TRBJ2-3, with D tentatively TRBD1 or TRBD2 (5 bases each). The CDR3 covers 15 residues. V was trimmed by 0 bases and J by 6 bases, leaving 16 bases between them. CDR1 and CDR2 from the germline V gene are DFQATT and SNEGSKA (reference sequence).

As concerns this clonotype: A much larger clonotype is one base distant, so this may be a read error. As the CDR3 is not closed by the conserved phenylalanine or tryptophan, this likely results from a read error. This chain joins TRBV5-1 and TRBJ2-3, with 10 bases fitting TRBD1. The CDR3 consists of 15 residues. J lost 5 bases, V lost 3 bases, and 6 bases had no gene match. The germline gives CDR1 SGHRS, CDR2 YFSETQ. The CDR3 DNA reads as TGCGCCAGCAGCTCGGGGGACAGGGGAATAGATACGCAGTATTCT. This codes for CASSSGDRGIDTQYS.

This clonotype was recorded many times. The chain recombines TRBV23-1 with TRBJ2-1; D remains ambiguous. TRBV23-1 qualifies as an ORF whose function is uncertain. V was cut by 5 bases and J by 6 bases, with 20 bases left in between. The length of the CDR3 is 16 residues. This CDR3 reads CASSYRSSTIGNEQFF. CDR3 coding DNA: TGCGCCAGCAGTTATCGATCCAGCACCATAGGCAATGAGCAGTTCTTC.

This clonotype has at least ten counts. J is TRBJ2-2 and V is TRBV10-3; D is ambiguous. The CDR3 loop spans 13 amino acids. The germline CDR1 and CDR2 sequences are ENHRY and SYGVKD. Trimming left V 6 bases short and J 4 bases short, with 9 bases between. This CDR3 reads CAIRRPVTGELFF. Here the CDR3 DNA reads TGTGCCATCAGGAGACCGGTCACCGGGGAGCTGTTTTTT.

This clonotype was observed at least ten times. The DNA for the CDR3 is TGTGCCAGCTCACCGGGCGCAAACTACGAGCAGTACTTC. This codes for CASSPGANYEQYF. J is TRBJ2-7 and V is TRBV18; D is unclear. Germline V CDR1 and CDR2: KGHSH, LQKENI. V gave up 3 bases and J gave up 3 bases, with 9 bases separating them. This CDR3 contains 13 residues.

This clonotype was counted ten times or more. Mismatch with germline at one junction end may stem from a read error. This sequence joins TRBV7-7 and TRBJ2-5; perhaps TRBD2 as D (5 bases). The CDR3 is 16 amino acids. Germline V gene lookup returns CDR1 SSHAT and CDR2 FNYEAQ (reference sequence). CDR3 protein: CASSSLAGAGQETQYF. DNA for the CDR3: TGTGCTAGCAGCTCCTTGGCGGGCGCGGGCCAAGAGACCCAGTACTTC.

On this clonotype: A junction boundary mismatches the germline segment, possibly from a read error. The chain joins TRBV7-9 to TRBJ2-7; TRBD2 might be the D (5 bases). Germline assignment: CDR1 SEHNR and CDR2 FQNEAQ (reference sequence). This CDR3 has 13 amino acids. CDR3 sequence: CASSLARRNERYF. The CDR3 DNA reads as TGTGCCAGCAGCTTAGCGCGGAGGAACGAGCGGTACTTC.

Many counts were recorded for this clonotype. This chain links TRBV30 with TRBJ2-7; TRBD1 matches 7 bases. The ends lost 3 bases at V and 0 bases at J; junction bases unmatched: 11. The germline V gene has CDR1 GTSNPN and CDR2 SVGIG (reference sequence). The CDR3 length is 16 residues. The CDR3 nucleotides read TGTGCCTGGAGAGATGGGTGGACAGGCTACTCCTACGAGCAGTACTTC. This sequence encodes CAWRDGWTGYSYEQYF. The full variable domain, completed using reference TRBV30 and TRBJ2-7, is SQTIHQWPATLVQPVGSPLSLECTVEGTSNPNLYWYRQAAGRGLQLLFYSVGIGQISSEVPQNLSASRPQDRQFILSSKKLLLSDSGFYLCAWRDGWTGYSYEQYFGPGTRLTVT.

This clonotype was observed many times. The V and J genes are TRBV5-6 and TRBJ2-6; D gene uncertain. V lost 4 bases, J lost 1 base, and 9 bases lay in between. The V gene's germline CDR1 is SGHDT and CDR2 YYEEEE. This CDR3 contains 15 residues. The CDR3 loop reads CASSPRVSGANVLTF. The CDR3 nucleotides are TGTGCCAGCAGCCCCCGAGTTTCTGGGGCCAACGTCCTGACTTTC.

At least ten counts were recorded for this clonotype. The chain carries TRBV28 and TRBJ2-1, with 9 bases lining up with TRBD2. There are 14 residues in the CDR3. Trimming took 7 bases from V and 6 from J; bases not matched to a gene: 7. CDR1 and CDR2 from the germline V gene are MDHEN and SYDVKM. CDR3 protein: CASKGAGGSNEQFF. CDR3 nucleotide sequence: TGTGCCAGCAAGGGAGCGGGAGGAAGCAATGAGCAGTTCTTC.

This clonotype was detected only a few times. The V gene is TRBV2, the J gene TRBJ2-2, with D possibly matching TRBD2 (5 bases). The V and J ends lost 3 bases and 2 bases respectively, with 10 bases between them. CDR1 SNHLY and CDR2 FYNNEI come from the germline V gene. The CDR3 runs 15 residues. This chain's CDR3 is CASSERTPNTGELFF. The CDR3 nucleotides read TGTGCCAGCAGTGAGCGGACTCCTAACACCGGGGAGCTGTTTTTT.

This clonotype was recorded many times. The V and J genes are TRBV20-1 and TRBJ2-2; 8 bases fit TRBD1. With V trimmed by 2 bases and J by 2 bases, 4 bases remained unmatched. CDR1 is DFQATT, CDR2 SNEGSKA, per germline (reference sequence). The CDR3 consists of 15 residues. The CDR3 DNA sequence: TGCAGTGCTAGACAGGGGGCAGCTAACACCGGGGAGCTGTTTTTT. This sequence encodes CSARQGAANTGELFF.

This clonotype was detected many times. This chain uses TRBV10-3 with TRBJ2-1, with D maybe TRBD2 (6 bases). The CDR3 sequence is 12 residues long. CDR1 is ENHRY and CDR2 is SYGVKD in the germline V gene. V was shortened by 8 bases and J by 9 bases, with 14 bases between the two germline ends. This CDR3 is CAIGGPAGEQFF. The CDR3 DNA follows: TGTGCCATCGGAGGGCCGGCCGGTGAGCAGTTCTTC.

This clonotype was seen repeatedly, ten times or more. CDR3 sequence reads: CSASPGTGGPTGELFF. In nucleotides, the CDR3 is TGCAGTGCTAGTCCCGGGACAGGGGGCCCCACCGGGGAGCTGTTTTTT. V is TRBV20-1 and J is TRBJ2-2, with 12 bases matching TRBD1. CDR3 length: 16 amino acids. The V segment lost 3 bases and the J segment 4 bases; nucleotides outside the gene matches: 6. The germline V gene has CDR1 DFQATT and CDR2 SNEGSKA (reference sequence).

V gene TRBV19 combines with J gene TRBJ2-1, with 8 positions matching TRBD1. In germline, CDR1 is LNHDA, CDR2 SQIVND (reference sequence). The CDR3 sequence is 15 residues long. V lost 3 bases, J lost 4 bases, and 5 bases stayed unmatched. The CDR3 DNA reads as TGTGCCAGTAGTATGCAGTGGACAGGGTACAATGAGCAGTTCTTC. It is translated as CASSMQWTGYNEQFF. Variable domain in full (rest from reference TRBV19 and TRBJ2-1): DGGITQSPKYLFRKEGQNVTLSCEQNLNHDAMYWYRQDPGQGLRLIYYSQIVNDFQKGDIAEGYSVSREKKESFPLTVTSAQKNPTAFYLCASSMQWTGYNEQFFGPGTRLTVL.

This clonotype showed up many times. The chain couples TRBV6-4 to TRBJ2-3, with D perhaps TRBD1 or TRBD2 (7 bases each). Germline CDR1 MRHNA, CDR2 SNTAGT. V was trimmed by 7 bases and J by 2 bases, leaving 19 bases between them. The CDR3 is 16 residues long. The CDR3: CASTRRGGGPTDTQYF. The CDR3 DNA reads as TGTGCCAGCACCCGACGGGGAGGGGGCCCCACAGATACGCAGTATTTT.